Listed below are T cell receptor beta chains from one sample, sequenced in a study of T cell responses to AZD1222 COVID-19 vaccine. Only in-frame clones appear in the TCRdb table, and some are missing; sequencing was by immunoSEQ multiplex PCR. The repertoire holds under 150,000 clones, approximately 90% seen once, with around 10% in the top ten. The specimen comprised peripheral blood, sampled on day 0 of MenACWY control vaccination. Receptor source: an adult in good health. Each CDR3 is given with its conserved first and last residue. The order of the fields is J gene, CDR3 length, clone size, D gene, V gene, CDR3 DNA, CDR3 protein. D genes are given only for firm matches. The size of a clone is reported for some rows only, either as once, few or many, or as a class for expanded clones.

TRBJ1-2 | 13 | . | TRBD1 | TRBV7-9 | TGTGCCAGCAGCTTTATTACAGGGGAAGGCTACACCTTC | CASSFITGEGYTF
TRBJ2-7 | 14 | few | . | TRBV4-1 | TGCGCCAGCAGCTCACAGCGGGTCTCCTACGAGCAGTACTTC | CASSSQRVSYEQYF
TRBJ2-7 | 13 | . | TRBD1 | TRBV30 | TGTGCCTGGGCACCGGACAGGGTCCACGAGCAGTACTTC | CAWAPDRVHEQYF
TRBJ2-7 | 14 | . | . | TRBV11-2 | TGTGCCAGCAGCTTAGGTCGCGGGGCCTCCGAGCAGTACTTC | CASSLGRGASEQYF
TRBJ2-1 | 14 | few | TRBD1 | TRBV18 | TGTGCCAGCTCAACCGGACAGGGGCGGGATGAGCAGTTCTTC | CASSTGQGRDEQFF
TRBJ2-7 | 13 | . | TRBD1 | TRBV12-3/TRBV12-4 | TGTGCCAGCAGTCCCGGGACAGCCTACGAGCAGTACTTC | CASSPGTAYEQYF
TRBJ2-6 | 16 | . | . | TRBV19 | TGTGCCAGTAGTATAGATCTTATCTCTGGGGCCAACGTCCTGACTTTC | CASSIDLISGANVLTF
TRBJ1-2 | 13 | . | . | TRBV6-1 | TGTGCCAGCAGTGAGGGGTTAGTGGATGGCTACACCTTC | CASSEGLVDGYTF
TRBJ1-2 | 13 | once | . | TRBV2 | TGTGCCAGCAGTGTGAGGGTCTCGGGTGGCTACACCTTC | CASSVRVSGGYTF
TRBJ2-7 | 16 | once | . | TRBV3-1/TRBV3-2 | TGTGCCAGCAGCCACCCGCGGCGTTCGACCGCCTACGAGCAGTACTTC | CASSHPRRSTAYEQYF
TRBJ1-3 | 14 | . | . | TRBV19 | TGTGCCAGTAGTCCGCAGAGCTCTGGAAACACCATATATTTT | CASSPQSSGNTIYF
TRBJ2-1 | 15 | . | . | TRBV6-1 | TGTGCCAGCAGTGAAGGCGGGGCATCCTACAATGAGCAGTTCTTC | CASSEGGASYNEQFF
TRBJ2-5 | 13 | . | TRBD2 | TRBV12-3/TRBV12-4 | TGTGCCAGCCGTGTAAGCGGGAGGGAGACCCAGTACTTC | CASRVSGRETQYF